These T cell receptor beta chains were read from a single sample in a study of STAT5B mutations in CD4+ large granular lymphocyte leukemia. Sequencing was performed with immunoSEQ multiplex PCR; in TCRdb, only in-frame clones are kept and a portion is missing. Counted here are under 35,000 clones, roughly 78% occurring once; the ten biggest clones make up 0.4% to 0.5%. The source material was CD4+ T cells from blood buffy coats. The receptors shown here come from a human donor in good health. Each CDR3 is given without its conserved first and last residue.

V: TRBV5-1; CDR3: ASSGTGGAYTEAF
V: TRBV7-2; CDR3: ASSLVRGRTGELF
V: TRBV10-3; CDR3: AISESGQAVEQY
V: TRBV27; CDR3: ASSLLPGGNNYGYT
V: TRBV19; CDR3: ASTLTGDRLMNTEAF
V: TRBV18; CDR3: ASSPGTASDGYT
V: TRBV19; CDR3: ASSIGTVMITEAF
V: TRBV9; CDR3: ASSVLGTSGGSYNEQF
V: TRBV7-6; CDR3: ASSFLGQGEAF
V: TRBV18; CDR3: AGFERAGNTIY
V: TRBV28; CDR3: ASSAASPQH
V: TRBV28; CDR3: ASSLTDGTYEQY
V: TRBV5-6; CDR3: ASSLLGAGELF
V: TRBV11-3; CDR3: ASSPRTGMNTEAF
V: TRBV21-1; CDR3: ASRTPTLSGPPTGGENYEQY
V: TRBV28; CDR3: ASIEDRGFNQPQH
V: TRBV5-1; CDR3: ASSSETSSGGASYNEQF
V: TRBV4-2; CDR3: ASSQDLGGVGTDTQY
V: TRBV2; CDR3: ASRATGGTGELF
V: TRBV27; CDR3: ASSPNPSLAGVETQY
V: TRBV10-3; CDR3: AISGGKGPETQY
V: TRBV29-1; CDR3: SGGDLGGYT
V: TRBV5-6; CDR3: ASSIGGILSTGYGYT
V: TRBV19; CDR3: ASSMGTVPYEQY
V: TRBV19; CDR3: ATRTGVLTSNQPQH
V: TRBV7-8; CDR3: ASSGELGSYNEQF
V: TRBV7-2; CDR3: ASRPPGGYGYT
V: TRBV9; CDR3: ASSVLADPTGELF
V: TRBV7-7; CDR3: ASSLSPPGASRGYEQY
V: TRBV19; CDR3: ASTAAGVGYGYT
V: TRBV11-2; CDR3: ASSPGGTFRETQY
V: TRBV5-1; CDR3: ASSLGGTDPYEQY
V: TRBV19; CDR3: ASKTQGFQVTDTQY